The sequence of this T cell receptor (beta chain) was determined in a study of T cell repertoires in cytomegalovirus infection (dated by TCRdb to between 2017 and 2020). About the investigation overall: Alongside well-studied HLA-B-restricted epitopes, the peptide stimulations were aimed at recently identified HLA-C-restricted CMV epitopes, whose presentation resists viral immunomodulation. Donor HLA type was relevant to the analysis, because carriage of CMV infection together with the matching HLA type was indicated by public TCR beta signatures.

Interpreted using the paper, the treatment or condition label stands for: in vitro stimulation with specific CMV peptide epitopes to enrich CMV-specific T cells. Instrument used: Illumina HiSeq 1500. TCRdb's own reprocessing of the public reads used fastp at Q25 and MiXCR and kept productive beta chains. All rows with the same CDR3 protein become a single entry with the most common DNA and genes. This sample comprises nearly 700,000 distinct CDR3 sequences, around 30% of them detected only once. The ten largest clones take up 15% to 20% of the sample. Study-wide conclusions, independent of this receptor: Cumulative frequency of public TCR beta family members discriminated carriers of CMV infection plus the relevant HLA type in this cohort and an independent roughly 340-donor cohort. The ex vivo response was dominated by HLA-C-restricted CMV-specific TCR beta clonotypes, which also provided the single most frequent clonotype in two of eight donors.

On this clonotype: Its antigen is unknown. No base quality information exists; no much larger clone differs at one position.

From the germline V gene (reference sequence), CDR1 is SGHNT and CDR2 is YYREEE. From its cysteine to its phenylalanine, the CDR3 spans 16 amino acids. This entry keeps only the CDR3 DNA: 48 bases, framed from base 1. Trimming removed 4 bases from V and 3 bases from J; the gene matches leave 9 bases unexplained. The sequences come from cultured PBMCs, collected from culture after CMV antigen stimulation. This chain joins TRBV5-4 to TRBJ2-2; 7 nucleotides in the junction match TRBD2. This clonotype was obtained from a human donor in good health (CMV status not recorded). Some clones in this sample may be carry-over from other donors' samples. Here the CDR3 is given as CASSHPPAGHTGELFF. At the DNA level, the sequence is TGTGCCAGCAGCCATCCCCCAGCGGGGCACACCGGGGAGCTGTTTTTT.